Sequencing of this T cell receptor (beta chain) was carried out in a study of blood T cell repertoires in COVID-19. Study as a whole: Spain, Italy and the United States supplied samples that represented acute and convalescent COVID-19. From T cells, B-cell-depleted T cells, or PBMCs came the material, which was cDNA or gDNA.

Sequenced by immunoSEQ multiplex PCR; TCRdb stores in-frame clones only, minus some. Of under 450,000 clones in the sample, around 91% are singletons; the top ten hold around 1.5%. Seattle participants joined during active infection and were tracked over time. V lost 4 bases, J lost 10 bases, and 9 bases lay in between. Germline V gene lookup returns CDR1 SGHRS and CDR2 YFSETQ. The CDR3 totals 11 residues. The specimen sequenced was peripheral blood. This TCR was sampled from a woman aged 40 to 49 with COVID-19, enrolled during active disease. This chain links TRBV5-1 with TRBJ2-1; D remains unclear. The CDR3 reads CASSRVGEQFF. In DNA, the CDR3 is TGCGCCAGCAGCCGGGTCGGAGAGCAGTTCTTC.